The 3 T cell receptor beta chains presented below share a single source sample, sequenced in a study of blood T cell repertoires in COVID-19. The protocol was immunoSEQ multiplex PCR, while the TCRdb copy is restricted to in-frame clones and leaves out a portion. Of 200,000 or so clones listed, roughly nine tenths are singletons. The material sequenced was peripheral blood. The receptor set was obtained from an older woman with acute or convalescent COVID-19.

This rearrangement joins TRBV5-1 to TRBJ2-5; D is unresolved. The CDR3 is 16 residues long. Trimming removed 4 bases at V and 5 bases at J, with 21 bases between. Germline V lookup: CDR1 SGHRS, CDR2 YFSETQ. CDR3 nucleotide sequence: TGCGCCAGCAGCCAACTCACCGGGTTGGGTTCGGAGACCCAGTACTTC. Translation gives CASSQLTGLGSETQYF.

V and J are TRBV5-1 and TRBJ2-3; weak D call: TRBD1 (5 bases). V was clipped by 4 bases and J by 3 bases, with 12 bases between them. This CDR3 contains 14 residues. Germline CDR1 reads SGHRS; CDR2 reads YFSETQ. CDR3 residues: CASSRQTETDTQYF. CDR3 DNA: TGCGCCAGCAGCCGACAGACAGAGACAGATACGCAGTATTTT.

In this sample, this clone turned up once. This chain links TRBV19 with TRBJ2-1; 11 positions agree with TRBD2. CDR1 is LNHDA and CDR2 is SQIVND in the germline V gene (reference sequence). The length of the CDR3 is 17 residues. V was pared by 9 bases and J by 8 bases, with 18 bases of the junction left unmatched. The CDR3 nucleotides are TGTGCCAGCACCCCGGGCCTAGCGGGGGGTTGGTTGGATGAGCAGTTCTTC. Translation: CASTPGLAGGWLDEQFF.